The 22 T cell receptor beta chains reported below all come from one sample, sequenced in a study of OX40 agonist ivuxolimab in advanced cancers. Sequencing was performed with immunoSEQ multiplex PCR; in TCRdb, only in-frame clones are kept and a portion is missing. This sample yields about 59,000 clones, of which 75% to 90% are seen a single time; approximately 0.41% belongs to the top ten. This specimen was CD4+ or CD8+ T cells sorted from blood, taken in a trial of the OX40 agonist ivuxolimab. The receptors originated from an adult with an advanced solid tumor such as melanoma, head and neck, liver or kidney cancer.

The chain joins TRBV5-1 to TRBJ1-2, with no clear D. Germline CDR1 SGHRS, CDR2 YFSETQ. This CDR3 has 14 amino acids. Trimming pared 5 bases from V and 2 bases from J, leaving 13 bases between. CDR3 amino acids: CASRDRVQNYGYTF. The CDR3 DNA sequence: TGCGCCAGCAGGGATAGGGTCCAAAACTATGGCTACACCTTC. The entire variable domain, with the rest obtained from reference TRBV5-1 and TRBJ1-2, is as follows: KAGVTQTPRYLIKTRGQQVTLSCSPISGHRSVSWYQQTPGQGLQFLFEYFSETQRNKGNFPGRFSGRQFSNSRSEMNVSTLELGDSALYLCASRDRVQNYGYTFGSGTRLTVV.

This chain links TRBV18 with TRBJ2-7; TRBD2 is a possible D gene (5 bases). V shed 3 bases and J shed 2 bases, with 14 bases lying between them. The CDR3 sequence is 15 residues long. Germline V gene data show CDR1 as KGHSH and CDR2 as LQKENI. The CDR3 reads CASSPLSGTPYEQYF. DNA for the CDR3: TGTGCCAGCTCACCTCTATCGGGAACCCCCTACGAGCAGTACTTC.

The table lists this clone with a count of one. This rearrangement joins TRBV11-3 to TRBJ2-1; the D is unclear. V was pared by 3 bases and J by 0 bases, with 6 bases between. Germline values: CDR1 SGHNT, CDR2 YENEEA. The CDR3 sequence is 14 residues long. CDR3 amino acids: CASSFSGSYNEQFF. The DNA of the CDR3 is TGTGCCAGCAGCTTCTCCGGCTCCTACAATGAGCAGTTCTTC.

The chain combines TRBV4-3 with TRBJ2-2; TRBD1 agrees at 8 bases. CDR1 and CDR2 from the germline V gene are LGHNA and YSLEER. Trimming removed 6 bases from V and 7 bases from J; junction bases left unmatched: 13. The CDR3 length is 16 residues. The DNA for the CDR3 is TGCGCCAGCAGAAACGACAGGGGTTTTCAGGGCGGGGAGCTGTTTTTT. Translating gives CASRNDRGFQGGELFF.

V and J are TRBV6-1 and TRBJ1-2; no clear D. CDR3 length: 11 amino acids. Trimming left V 7 bases short and J 8 bases short, with 11 bases between. Germline CDR1 is MNHNS and CDR2 is SASEGT. In DNA form, the CDR3 reads TGTGCCAGCAAGCGGTCCTGGGGCTACACCTTC. It translates to CASKRSWGYTF.

The J gene is TRBJ2-1, the V gene TRBV7-3; D is ambiguous. Germline CDR1 SGHTA, CDR2 FQGTGA. Trimming stripped 5 bases from V and 0 bases from J, with 8 bases between. This CDR3 contains 14 residues. DNA of the CDR3: TGTGCCAGCAGCGAAGATTACTCCTACAATGAGCAGTTCTTC. It specifies CASSEDYSYNEQFF.

This sequence joins TRBV5-4 and TRBJ2-3, with 7 nucleotides matching TRBD1. Germline V CDR1 and CDR2: SGHNT, YYREEE (reference sequence). The CDR3 length is 14 residues. The V and J ends lost 4 bases and 6 bases, in that order; junction bases with no gene match: 8. The CDR3 here is CASSPGTAYDTQYF. The CDR3 DNA follows: TGTGCCAGCAGCCCCGGGACAGCCTACGATACGCAGTATTTT.

V and J are TRBV4-1 and TRBJ1-1; D not certain. The CDR3 contains 12 residues. V was cut by 6 bases and J by 0 bases, with 5 bases left in between. From germline, CDR1 is MGHRA and CDR2 YSYEKL. CDR3: CASSELNTEAFF. The CDR3, as DNA: TGCGCCAGCAGTGAGTTGAACACTGAAGCTTTCTTT.

The chain joins TRBV10-3 to TRBJ1-3, with TRBD1 matching 10 bases. The CDR3 length is 17 residues. Germline CDR1 ENHRY, CDR2 SYGVKD. V lost 8 bases and J lost 2; bases outside the gene matches: 12. This chain's CDR3 is CAIQLTGGNEAGNTIYF. CDR3 DNA: TGTGCCATCCAGCTGACAGGGGGCAACGAAGCTGGAAACACCATATATTTT.

The rearrangement uses TRBV10-3 and TRBJ2-2; D may correspond to TRBD1 or TRBD2 (6 bases each). The CDR3 contains 16 residues. V gave up 3 bases and J gave up 0 bases, with 11 bases separating them. Germline values: CDR1 ENHRY, CDR2 SYGVKD. The CDR3 region has the DNA TGTGCCATCAGTGACCCTCGGGGGCCGAACACCGGGGAGCTGTTTTTT. Translating it yields CAISDPRGPNTGELFF.

V is TRBV10-3 and J is TRBJ2-7; tentatively, D is TRBD1 (6 bases). The CDR3 is 15 amino acids. The germline V and J ends were trimmed by 3 bases and 2 bases, with 14 bases remaining between them. Germline V gene data show CDR1 as ENHRY and CDR2 as SYGVKD. The DNA for the CDR3 is TGTGCCATCAGTGAACGACCCGGACAGACCTACGAGCAGTACTTC. Its translation: CAISERPGQTYEQYF.

V usage is TRBV5-1 and J usage is TRBJ2-2; D gene uncertain. V lost 5 bases, J lost 4 bases, and 3 bases lay in between. The CDR3 covers 11 residues. The germline CDR1 and CDR2 sequences are SGHRS and YFSETQ. The CDR3 spells CASRRTGELFF. The DNA for the CDR3 is TGCGCCAGCAGACGCACCGGGGAGCTGTTTTTT.

The chain carries TRBV4-1 and TRBJ2-7, with 7 bases that match TRBD1. Germline V lookup: CDR1 MGHRA, CDR2 YSYEKL. V dropped 0 bases and J dropped 9; count of bases not matched to a gene: 14. CDR3 size: 16 residues. CDR3 sequence reads: CASSQEPHRQGGGQYF. In DNA form, the CDR3 reads TGCGCCAGCAGCCAAGAACCCCACCGACAGGGTGGAGGGCAGTACTTC.

V is TRBV30 and J is TRBJ2-1; D is uncertain. Per the germline V gene, CDR1 is GTSNPN and CDR2 is SVGIG (reference sequence). This CDR3 is 13 amino acids long. Trimming pared 2 bases from V and 0 bases from J, leaving 5 bases between. CDR3 residues: CAWSISSYNEQFF. The CDR3 DNA reads as TGTGCCTGGAGTATTAGCTCCTACAATGAGCAGTTCTTC. The full variable domain, rest sourced from reference TRBV30 and TRBJ2-1, is SQTIHQWPATLVQPVGSPLSLECTVEGTSNPNLYWYRQAAGRGLQLLFYSVGIGQISSEVPQNLSASRPQDRQFILSSKKLLLSDSGFYLCAWSISSYNEQFFGPGTRLTVL.

The CDR3 loop is CARGQGGNTGELFF. Written as DNA, the CDR3 is TGTGCCAGGGGACAGGGGGGGAACACCGGGGAGCTGTTTTTT. This chain connects TRBV2 to TRBJ2-2; 11 bases are a match to TRBD1. V was clipped by 9 bases and J by 1 base; unmatched bases: 1. The CDR3 runs to 14 residues. Per germline, CDR1 SNHLY and CDR2 FYNNEI.

This chain connects TRBV5-8 to TRBJ1-1; 7 bases agree with TRBD1. Losses at the gene ends were 3 bases for V and 10 bases for J; bases not matched to a gene: 6. The germline CDR1 and CDR2 sequences are SGHTS and YDEGEE. The CDR3 runs to 12 residues. The CDR3 DNA sequence: TGTGCCAGCAGCTGGGGGCCAGGGGGAGCTTTCTTT. Translated, it gives CASSWGPGGAFF.

The chain recombines TRBV2 with TRBJ2-3, with 12 bases aligning to TRBD2. V was pared by 3 bases and J by 2 bases, with 3 bases of the junction left unmatched. The CDR3 is made up of 16 amino acids. Germline V gene data show CDR1 as SNHLY and CDR2 as FYNNEI. The CDR3 sequence is CASSELAGGTTDTQYF. The CDR3 DNA reads TGTGCCAGCAGTGAGCTAGCGGGGGGGACCACAGATACGCAGTATTTT.

This clone occurred once. The CDR3 region has the DNA TGTGCCAGCAGCGATTTATCATTCGGACTGTTTAATTCACCCCTCCACTTT. This gives the protein CASSDLSFGLFNSPLHF. V and J are TRBV27 and TRBJ1-6; D is unresolved. The CDR3 contains 17 residues. Between the trimmed V and J ends, which lost 6 bases and 6 bases, there was a span of 21 bases. Per the germline V gene, CDR1 is MNHEY and CDR2 is SMNVEV (reference sequence).

V is TRBV5-1 and J is TRBJ1-5; 8 nucleotides agree with TRBD1. CDR1 is SGHRS, CDR2 YFSETQ, per germline. The junction had 2 bases not matched to a gene; V was cut back by 1 base and J by 2 bases. The CDR3 length is 15 residues. CDR3 sequence: CASSLRGQGNQPQHF. The CDR3 DNA reads TGCGCCAGCAGCTTGCGGGGACAGGGCAATCAGCCCCAGCATTTT.

The rearrangement uses TRBV30 and TRBJ1-2, with D possibly TRBD1 on 5 matching bases. The CDR3 is made up of 16 amino acids. Trimming shortened V by 0 bases and J by 4 bases, and 18 bases separated the two germline ends. Germline CDR1 is GTSNPN and CDR2 is SVGIG (reference sequence). The CDR3 DNA reads as TGTGCCTGGAGTGTGTTTGACATGGGGCTTGGCTATGGCTACACCTTC. Translated, it gives CAWSVFDMGLGYGYTF.

The J gene is TRBJ2-5, the V gene TRBV21-1; the D segment call TRBD2 is taken from the table without a DNA check. TRBV21-1 is labeled a pseudogene. This CDR3 spans 11 amino acids. CDR3 DNA: TGTGCCAGCAGCAAACTACCCCGGGAGTACTTC. Amino acids: CASSKLPREYF.

The chain combines TRBV2 with TRBJ2-7; possibly TRBD2 for D (5 bases). There are 14 residues in the CDR3. The germline V and J ends were trimmed by 4 bases and 1 base, with 11 bases remaining between them. Per germline, CDR1 SNHLY and CDR2 FYNNEI. The CDR3 loop is CASSVAGRSYEQYF. In DNA form, the CDR3 reads TGTGCCAGCAGTGTCGCGGGCAGATCCTACGAGCAGTACTTC.